This T cell receptor beta chain derives from a study of cytomegalovirus exposure and HLA in healthy donors. Findings and caveats of the study: In a later analysis, across HLA loci, associated TCR counts were highest for DRB1, lowest for HLA-C. Serostatus for CMV was the only available immune exposure information.

The CDR3 loop spans 15 amino acids. Germline lookup yields CDR1 SGHNT and CDR2 YENEEA. Between the trimmed V and J ends, which lost 3 bases and 7 bases, there was a span of 18 bases. About this clone itself: Its antigen remains unknown.

The PCR ran on 60 Vbeta and 13 Jbeta primers. The table came from immunoSEQ multiplex PCR; TCRdb's copy has only in-frame clones and leaves some out. The profile covers approximately 75,000 clones, with roughly 74% appearing a single time and 11% taken by the ten largest. The chain uses TRBV11-3 and TRBJ1-2, with a tentative D call TRBD1 (6 bases). The TCR comes from a woman aged 55-69 years in good health and CMV-seropositive. Sequencing was performed on PBMCs. The CDR3 DNA is TGTGCCAGCAGCTTCCTCTCGACAGGAATCTTTGGCTACACCTTC. Amino acid sequence: CASSFLSTGIFGYTF.